This TCR beta chain stems from a study of read filtering for tumor transcriptome and immune sequencing. This CDR3 has 19 residues. Trimming at V came to 6 bases and at J to 2 bases, leaving 13 bases not matched to a gene. This clonotype was seen ten or more times. Molecular barcoded adaptors covering alpha/delta and beta/gamma chains were used on about 0.4 ug RNA. TCRdb re-called the reads with MiXCR, one entry per CDR3 protein. The sample has fewer than 35,000 distinct CDR3 sequences; around 20% are singletons. The J gene is TRBJ2-3, the V gene TRBV12-3 or TRBV12-4, with 14 bases lining up with TRBD2. The TCR sequence derives from a donor aged 40 or older with multiple myeloma. The sequenced sample was a population of CD138-negative cells sorted from bone marrow. CDR3 region: CASSRLPGLAGVLTDTQYF. The CDR3 DNA reads TGTGCCAGCAGCCGTCTACCGGGACTAGCGGGGGTCCTCACAGATACGCAGTATTTT.